The 28 T cell receptor beta chains listed next were all sequenced from one sample in a study of Ad26.COV2.S vaccination and SARS-CoV-2 variants. Assay used: immunoSEQ multiplex PCR; TCRdb lists only in-frame clones, some missing. The table has approximately 420,000 clones, around 87% seen once; the top ten hold 3.6%. The treatment denotes: 15 to 20 received Ad26.COV2.S at low or high dose, single or two shots; 5 received placebo; per-sample allocation not given. Collection of samples fell on day 63 after the first vaccine or placebo injection. The sequenced sample was peripheral blood, obtained in a trial of Ad26.COV2.S vaccine versus placebo. Source of these receptors: a person between 18 and 65 years old who received the Ad26.COV2.S COVID-19 vaccine or a placebo.

CDR3 region: CASSDTSYEQYF. In nucleotides, the CDR3 is TGTGCCAGCAGCGACACCTCCTACGAGCAGTACTTC. The rearrangement links TRBV7-3 to TRBJ2-7; D is unclear. Germline loops: CDR1 SGHTA, CDR2 FQGTGA. The CDR3 has 12 amino acids. The V end lost 5 bases, the J end lost 0 bases, and 5 bases lay between the germline ends.

The chain uses TRBV7-9 and TRBJ1-5, with D unclear. Looked up from germline, CDR1 is SEHNR and CDR2 is FQNEAQ (reference sequence). The CDR3 has 12 residues. V dropped 4 bases and J dropped 4 bases, with 5 bases sitting between them. The CDR3 is CASSSTNQPQHF. CDR3 DNA: TGTGCCAGCAGCTCAACGAATCAGCCCCAGCATTTT.

The chain employs TRBV3-1 (or the pseudogene TRBV3-2) and TRBJ2-3, with D maybe TRBD1 (5 bases). Germline V gives CDR1 LGHDT, CDR2 YNNKEL (reference sequence). This CDR3 contains 16 residues. The ends were cut back, 1 base at V and 2 bases at J, with 13 bases in the middle. As DNA, the CDR3 is TGTGCCAGCAGCCAAGTTCGTCGCAGGGCCACAGATACGCAGTATTTT. Its protein product is CASSQVRRRATDTQYF.

This rearrangement joins TRBV30 to TRBJ1-1, with no clear D. This CDR3 spans 13 amino acids. Trimming cost V 3 bases and J 1 base, with 9 bases left between them. CDR1 and CDR2 (germline): GTSNPN, SVGIG (reference sequence). The CDR3 bases are TGTGCCTGGAGCATCGTGAGGAACACTGAAGCTTTCTTT. Translation: CAWSIVRNTEAFF. Using reference TRBV30 and TRBJ1-1 for the parts outside the CDR3, the full variable domain is SQTIHQWPATLVQPVGSPLSLECTVEGTSNPNLYWYRQAAGRGLQLLFYSVGIGQISSEVPQNLSASRPQDRQFILSSKKLLLSDSGFYLCAWSIVRNTEAFFGQGTRLTVV.

V and J are TRBV9 and TRBJ1-4; TRBD1 matches 9 bases. V lost 4 bases, J lost 7 bases, and 11 bases stayed unmatched. The CDR3 loop spans 16 amino acids. Per germline, CDR1 SGDLS and CDR2 YYNGEE. CDR3 DNA: TGTGCCAGCAGCACGGAGGAAACAGGGGGCTCTGAAAAACTGTTTTTT. This sequence encodes CASSTEETGGSEKLFF. Combining the CDR3 with reference TRBV9 and TRBJ1-4 gives the whole variable domain DSGVTQTPKHLITATGQRVTLRCSPRSGDLSVYWYQQSLDQGLQFLIQYYNGEERAKGNILERFSAQQFPDLHSELNLSSLELGDSALYFCASSTEETGGSEKLFFGSGTQLSVL.

This chain connects TRBV6-6 to TRBJ2-2, with D maybe TRBD1 (5 bases). The CDR3 length is 13 residues. Germline lookup yields CDR1 MNHNY and CDR2 SVGAGI (reference sequence). In DNA form, the CDR3 reads TGTGCAGGCAGACAGCTCAACACCGGGGAGCTGTTTTTT. It yields the protein CAGRQLNTGELFF.

The chain uses TRBV6-5 and TRBJ1-2; D is undetermined. V was cut by 4 bases and J by 7 bases, with 13 bases left in between. The CDR3 totals 13 residues. Germline assignment: CDR1 MNHEY and CDR2 SVGAGI. This CDR3 reads CASSWKEDGGYTF. Written as DNA, the CDR3 is TGTGCCAGCAGTTGGAAGGAAGATGGTGGCTACACCTTC.

V and J are TRBV5-1 and TRBJ2-1; no clear D. From germline, CDR1 is SGHRS and CDR2 YFSETQ. V was pared by 0 bases and J by 6 bases, with 4 bases between. The CDR3 is 12 residues long. The chain's CDR3 is CASSLGVNEQFF. The CDR3 DNA reads as TGCGCCAGCAGCTTGGGGGTCAATGAGCAGTTCTTC.

The chain couples TRBV5-1 to TRBJ1-2, with a possible D match to TRBD1 (6 bases). Trimming pared 0 bases from V and 2 bases from J, leaving 14 bases between. Per the germline V gene, CDR1 is SGHRS and CDR2 is YFSETQ. CDR3 length: 16 residues. The CDR3 protein is CASSLGTAVYNYGYTF. The CDR3 DNA reads as TGCGCCAGCAGCTTGGGGACAGCTGTGTACAACTATGGCTACACCTTC.

This sequence joins TRBV19 and TRBJ1-4; 7 bases line up with TRBD1. The CDR3 is 18 residues long. Germline CDR1 is LNHDA and CDR2 is SQIVND (reference sequence). Trimming removed 8 bases from V and 3 bases from J; junction bases left unmatched: 18. CDR3 sequence reads: CASATSPPRQGPNEKLFF. The CDR3 bases are TGTGCCAGTGCTACGTCCCCCCCTCGACAGGGTCCTAATGAAAAACTGTTTTTT.

The chain joins TRBV10-3 to TRBJ2-2; 7 bases are shared with TRBD2. Germline CDR1 and CDR2: ENHRY and SYGVKD. The CDR3 is 17 residues long. Trimming took 4 bases from V and 0 from J; bases not matched to a gene: 8. This CDR3 reads CAISGGGAGANTGELFF. The DNA for the CDR3 is TGTGCCATCAGTGGAGGAGGGGCGGGGGCGAACACCGGGGAGCTGTTTTTT.

The chain joins TRBV15 to TRBJ1-6; possible D gene TRBD1, 5 bases. CDR1 and CDR2 from the germline V gene are LNHNV and YYDKDF (reference sequence). This CDR3 is built from 14 residues. V lost 5 bases to trimming and J lost 8 bases, with 13 bases between them. CDR3 loop: CATSAGPTDSPLHF. The CDR3 DNA reads as TGTGCCACCAGCGCGGGGCCGACGGATTCACCCCTCCACTTT.

This clone appeared a single time. The V call is TRBV4-3, the J call TRBJ2-7; D perhaps matches TRBD1 (6 bases). V was shortened by 1 base and J by 4 bases, with 14 bases between the two germline ends. The CDR3 has 15 amino acids. The germline V gene has CDR1 LGHNA and CDR2 YSLEER. The CDR3 loop reads CASSQGATGTYEQYF. The CDR3 region has the DNA TGCGCCAGCAGCCAAGGCGCAACAGGGACATACGAGCAGTACTTC.

The chain recombines TRBV6-5 with TRBJ2-4; D might be TRBD2 (6 bases). This CDR3 has 15 amino acids. The V end lost 7 bases, the J end lost 0 bases, and 13 bases lay between the germline ends. Germline CDR1 is MNHEY and CDR2 is SVGAGI. The CDR3: CASTPEGSAKNIQYF. DNA for the CDR3: TGTGCCAGCACCCCGGAGGGCTCAGCCAAAAACATTCAGTACTTC.

The chain has TRBV7-2 and TRBJ1-2; possibly TRBD1 for D (5 bases). CDR1 is SGHTA and CDR2 is FQGNSA in the germline V gene. The CDR3 covers 18 residues. Trimming left V 4 bases short and J 4 bases short, with 25 bases between. This CDR3 is CASSSPQTGHAGGYGYTF. CDR3 in DNA: TGTGCCAGCAGCTCGCCCCAAACCGGCCACGCCGGGGGCTATGGCTACACCTTC.

The chain uses TRBV19 and TRBJ2-3; D is perhaps TRBD2 (6 bases). V lost 10 bases, J lost 1 base, and 24 bases lay in between. The CDR3 is 17 amino acids. Germline V lookup: CDR1 LNHDA, CDR2 SQIVND (reference sequence). The chain's CDR3 is CATEPGGMVRGTDTQYF. CDR3 coding DNA: TGTGCCACCGAGCCCGGGGGAATGGTTAGGGGCACAGATACGCAGTATTTT.

The chain joins TRBV3-1 (or the pseudogene TRBV3-2) to TRBJ2-3; maybe TRBD2 (6 bases). Trimming took 2 bases from V and 1 from J, leaving 16 bases between them. The CDR3 is 17 amino acids. The germline V gene has CDR1 LGHDT and CDR2 YNNKEL (reference sequence). CDR3 protein: CASSQRTRDYRTDTQYF. CDR3 sequence (DNA): TGTGCCAGCAGCCAACGAACGCGGGATTACCGCACAGATACGCAGTATTTT.

The chain links TRBV28 to TRBJ1-6; 7 positions agree with TRBD1. This CDR3 is 13 amino acids long. Germline trimming cut 8 bases from V and 9 bases from J; bases unmatched to any gene: 7. Germline V gives CDR1 MDHEN, CDR2 SYDVKM. The CDR3 nucleotides read TGTGCCAGCCAAATAGGGGGCGGTTCACCCCTCCACTTT. Translating it yields CASQIGGGSPLHF.

The chain carries TRBV4-1 and TRBJ2-7; 13 bases are shared with TRBD2. Germline lookup yields CDR1 MGHRA and CDR2 YSYEKL. The CDR3 extends over 16 amino acids. V lost 1 base, J lost 2 bases, and 2 bases stayed unmatched. The CDR3 coding sequence is TGCGCCAGCAGCCAAGCCGGACTAGCGGGGGCCTACGAGCAGTACTTC. Translated: CASSQAGLAGAYEQYF.

V is TRBV27 and J is TRBJ2-5; weak D call: TRBD2 (6 bases). Germline CDR1 MNHEY, CDR2 SMNVEV (reference sequence). Trimming took 2 bases from V and 5 from J, leaving 15 bases between them. The CDR3 length is 15 residues. CDR3 nucleotides: TGTGCCAGCAGTTTAAGATGGGGGGTCGGGGAGACCCAGTACTTC. This translates into CASSLRWGVGETQYF.

Note on this clone: The same CDR3 can be traced to other DNA sequences in this sample. The chain combines TRBV5-1 with TRBJ2-5; TRBD2 matches 16 bases. The V gene end was trimmed by 4 bases and the J gene end by 4 bases; junction bases not matched to a gene: 4. The CDR3 totals 16 residues. Germline assignment: CDR1 SGHRS and CDR2 YFSETQ. This CDR3 is CASSPGLAGGRETQYF. CDR3 DNA: TGCGCCAGCAGCCCGGGACTAGCGGGGGGGCGAGAGACCCAGTACTTC. Based on the CDR3 plus reference TRBV5-1 and TRBJ2-5, the full variable domain is KAGVTQTPRYLIKTRGQQVTLSCSPISGHRSVSWYQQTPGQGLQFLFEYFSETQRNKGNFPGRFSGRQFSNSRSEMNVSTLELGDSALYLCASSPGLAGGRETQYFGPGTRLLVL.

J is TRBJ2-3 and V is TRBV3-1 (or the pseudogene TRBV3-2), with 10 nucleotides matching TRBD1. This CDR3 comprises 15 residues. V lost 1 base, J lost 4 bases, and 2 bases stayed unmatched. Germline CDR1 reads LGHDT; CDR2 reads YNNKEL (reference sequence). CDR3 region: CASSQAGQGPDTQYF. In nucleotides, the CDR3 is TGTGCCAGCAGCCAAGCGGGACAGGGGCCAGATACGCAGTATTTT.

The chain combines TRBV7-7 with TRBJ1-3; D possibly corresponds to TRBD1 (6 bases). The length of the CDR3 is 16 residues. V lost 5 bases and J lost 0, with 14 bases in between. The germline CDR1 and CDR2 sequences are SSHAT and FNYEAQ (reference sequence). The CDR3 spells CASSRGTQGSGNTIYF. CDR3 in DNA: TGTGCCAGCAGCCGAGGTACACAGGGCTCTGGAAACACCATATATTTT.

This clone was observed once. V and J are TRBV7-3 and TRBJ1-1, with TRBD1 matching over 8 bases. This CDR3 has 16 amino acids. Per germline, CDR1 SGHTA and CDR2 FQGTGA. V shed 6 bases, J shed 2 bases, and the junction held 11 bases outside the gene matches. The CDR3 DNA sequence: TGTGCCAGCAGTCTAACCCGGACAGGGACCAACACTGAAGCTTTCTTT. Translating gives CASSLTRTGTNTEAFF.

The J gene is TRBJ2-5, the V gene TRBV5-1, with 8 positions matching TRBD1. This CDR3 has 16 amino acids. V was clipped by 0 bases and J by 5 bases; unmatched bases: 9. Germline lookup yields CDR1 SGHRS and CDR2 YFSETQ. As DNA, the CDR3 is TGCGCCAGCAGCTTGGGGGATCAGGGGGCACGGGAGACCCAGTACTTC. Amino acid sequence: CASSLGDQGARETQYF.

This clone showed up just a few times. The chain joins TRBV5-6 to TRBJ2-7, with a possible D match to TRBD1 (6 bases). V shed 4 bases and J shed 4 bases, with 18 bases lying between them. Germline loops: CDR1 SGHDT, CDR2 YYEEEE. The CDR3 has 15 residues. The CDR3 spells CASSPRVGASYEQYF. As DNA, the CDR3 is TGTGCCAGCAGCCCGCGGGTGGGGGCATCGTACGAGCAGTACTTC.

This clone came up once. This chain uses TRBV2 with TRBJ2-7; D uncertain. Germline V gene sequence: CDR1 SNHLY, CDR2 FYNNEI. Trimming took off 2 bases at V and 3 bases at J, with 5 bases between the two ends. This CDR3 comprises 12 residues. CDR3 sequence (DNA): TGTGCCAGCAGTGAAAACCTCTACGAGCAGTACTTC. Its protein is CASSENLYEQYF.

The chain carries TRBV24-1 and TRBJ2-7; 9 bases line up with TRBD1. V gave up 3 bases and J gave up 5 bases; unmatched junction bases: 4. The CDR3 spans 14 residues. In germline, CDR1 is KGHDR, CDR2 SFDVKD. The CDR3 loop reads CATSDRTGAHEQYF. The CDR3 nucleotides are TGTGCCACCAGTGATAGGACAGGGGCCCACGAGCAGTACTTC.